This T cell receptor beta chain was observed in a study of T cells after somatic rescue of genetic block. TCRdb's table, derived via immunoSEQ multiplex PCR, lists solely in-frame clones and lacks some. The repertoire includes 110,000 or so clones, under 95% of them detected once, and about 1.5% sits in the top ten. Trimming pared 6 bases from V and 0 bases from J, leaving 6 bases between. This CDR3 contains 12 residues. From germline, CDR1 is SGHTA and CDR2 FQGTGA. Specimen: peripheral blood mononuclear cells (PBMCs). The receptor comes from a woman under 30. The rearrangement joins TRBV7-3 to TRBJ2-7; the D is unclear. CDR3 in amino acids: CASSSNSYEQYF. As DNA, the CDR3 is TGTGCCAGCAGTTCCAACTCCTACGAGCAGTACTTC.